Sequencing of this T cell receptor (beta chain) was carried out in a study of T cell responses to AZD1222 COVID-19 vaccine. Study observations and caveats: Baseline testing showed seropositivity in only six AZD1222 recipients. Nearly half of spike-specific TCRs reportedly target variant regions that are unmutated in the B.1.351 and B.1.1.7 variants.

The data were produced by immunoSEQ multiplex PCR, yet TCRdb's version contains in-frame clones alone and is incomplete. Of about 70,000 clones listed, 83% were seen once; the top ten hold about 6.3%. Comments on this clone: Its antigen is unidentified.

The CDR3 is made up of 16 amino acids. Germline-derived CDR1 and CDR2 are SGHVS and FQNEAQ. The J segment lost 8 bases and the V segment lost 1 base, leaving 8 bases of the junction unmatched. The TCR originated in an adult who received the AZD1222 COVID-19 vaccine. This rearrangement joins TRBV7-8 to TRBJ1-2, with TRBD1 matching 12 bases. The sample here was peripheral blood, taken 28 days after the second AZD1222 dose. Written as DNA, the CDR3 is TGTGCCAGCAGCTTAGTTAGGGACAGGGGGCGCGGAGGCTACACCTTC. The encoded protein is CASSLVRDRGRGGYTF.